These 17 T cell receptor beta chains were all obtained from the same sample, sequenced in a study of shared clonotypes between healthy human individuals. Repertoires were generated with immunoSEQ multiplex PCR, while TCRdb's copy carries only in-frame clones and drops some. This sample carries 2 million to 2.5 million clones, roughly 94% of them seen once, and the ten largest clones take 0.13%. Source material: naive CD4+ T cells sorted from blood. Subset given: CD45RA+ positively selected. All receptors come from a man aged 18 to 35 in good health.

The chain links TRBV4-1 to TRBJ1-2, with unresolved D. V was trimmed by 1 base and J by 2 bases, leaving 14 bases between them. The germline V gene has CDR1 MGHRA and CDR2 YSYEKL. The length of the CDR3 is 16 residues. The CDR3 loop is CASSQVFRTPNYGYTF. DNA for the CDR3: TGCGCCAGCAGCCAAGTTTTTAGGACCCCAAACTATGGCTACACCTTC.

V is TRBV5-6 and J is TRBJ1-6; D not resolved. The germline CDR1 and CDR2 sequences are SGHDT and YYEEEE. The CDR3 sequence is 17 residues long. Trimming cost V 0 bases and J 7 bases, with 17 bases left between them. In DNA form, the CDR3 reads TGTGCCAGCAGCTTGGAAGGCGTTATTAGGACGAATTCACCCCTCCACTTT. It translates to CASSLEGVIRTNSPLHF.

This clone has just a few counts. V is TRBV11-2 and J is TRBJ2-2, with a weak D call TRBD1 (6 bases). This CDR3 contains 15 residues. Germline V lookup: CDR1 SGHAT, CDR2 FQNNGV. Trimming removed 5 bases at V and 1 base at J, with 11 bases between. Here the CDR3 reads CASSIQGWNTGELFF. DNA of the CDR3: TGTGCCAGCAGCATACAGGGCTGGAACACCGGGGAGCTGTTTTTT.

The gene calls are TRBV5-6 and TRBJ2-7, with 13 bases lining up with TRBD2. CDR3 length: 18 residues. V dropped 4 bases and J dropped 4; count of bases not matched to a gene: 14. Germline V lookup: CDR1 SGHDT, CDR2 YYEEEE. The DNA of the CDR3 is TGTGCCAGCAGCGGGGGTCCTTGGACTAGCGGGAGTGTGTACGAGCAGTACTTC. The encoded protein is CASSGGPWTSGSVYEQYF.

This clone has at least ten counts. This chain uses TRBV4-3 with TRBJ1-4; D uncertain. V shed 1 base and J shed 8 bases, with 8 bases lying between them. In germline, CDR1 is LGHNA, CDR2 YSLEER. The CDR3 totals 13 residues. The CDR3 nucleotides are TGCGCCAGCAGCCAAGGTCGGGGAGAAAAACTGTTTTTT. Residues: CASSQGRGEKLFF.

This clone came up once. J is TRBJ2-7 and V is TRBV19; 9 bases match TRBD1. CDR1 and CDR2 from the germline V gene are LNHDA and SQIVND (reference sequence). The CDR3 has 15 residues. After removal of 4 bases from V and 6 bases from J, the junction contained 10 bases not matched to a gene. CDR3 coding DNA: TGTGCCAGTAGTACAGGGACAGGGAGGATGTCCGAGCAGTACTTC. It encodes CASSTGTGRMSEQYF. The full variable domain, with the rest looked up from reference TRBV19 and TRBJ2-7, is DGGITQSPKYLFRKEGQNVTLSCEQNLNHDAMYWYRQDPGQGLRLIYYSQIVNDFQKGDIAEGYSVSREKKESFPLTVTSAQKNPTAFYLCASSTGTGRMSEQYFGPGTRLTVT.

CDR3 region: CASSFRSGSQTYGYTF. In nucleotides, the CDR3 is TGTGCCAGCAGCTTTAGGTCGGGATCCCAGACCTATGGCTACACCTTC. The chain is built from TRBV5-6 and TRBJ1-2; D uncertain. Germline CDR1 reads SGHDT; CDR2 reads YYEEEE. This CDR3 spans 16 amino acids. V lost 2 bases and J lost 4, with 18 bases in between.

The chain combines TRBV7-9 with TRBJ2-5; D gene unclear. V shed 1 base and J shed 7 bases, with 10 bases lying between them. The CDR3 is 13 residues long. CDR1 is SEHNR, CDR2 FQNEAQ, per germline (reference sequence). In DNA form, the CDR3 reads TGTGCCAGCAGCTTAGTGAACGTGGGGACCCAGTACTTC. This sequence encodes CASSLVNVGTQYF.

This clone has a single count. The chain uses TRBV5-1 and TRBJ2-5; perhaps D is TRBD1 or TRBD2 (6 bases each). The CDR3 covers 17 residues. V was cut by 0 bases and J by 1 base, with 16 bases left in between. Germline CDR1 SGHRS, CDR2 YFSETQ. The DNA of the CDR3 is TGCGCCAGCAGCTTGGCCCCTGGGGGGCCAAGCCAAGAGACCCAGTACTTC. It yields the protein CASSLAPGGPSQETQYF.

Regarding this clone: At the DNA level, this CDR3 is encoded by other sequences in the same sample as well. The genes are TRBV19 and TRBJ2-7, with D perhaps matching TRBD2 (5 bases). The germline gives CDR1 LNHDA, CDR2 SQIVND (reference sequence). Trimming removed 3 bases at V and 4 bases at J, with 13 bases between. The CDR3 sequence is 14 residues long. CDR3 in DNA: TGTGCCAGTAGTATTGAGGGCGGTACTTACGAGCAGTACTTC. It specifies CASSIEGGTYEQYF.

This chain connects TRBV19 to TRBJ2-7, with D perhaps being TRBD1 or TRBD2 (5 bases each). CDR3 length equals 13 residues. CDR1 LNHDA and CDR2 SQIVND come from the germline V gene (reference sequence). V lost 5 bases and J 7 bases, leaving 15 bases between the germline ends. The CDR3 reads CASSLRDPGEQYF. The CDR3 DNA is TGTGCCAGTAGTCTCAGGGACCCGGGTGAGCAGTACTTC.

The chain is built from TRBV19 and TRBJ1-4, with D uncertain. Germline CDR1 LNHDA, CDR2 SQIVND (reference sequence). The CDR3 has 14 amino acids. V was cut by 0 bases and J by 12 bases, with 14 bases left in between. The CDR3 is CASSIDISRKELFF. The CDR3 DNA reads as TGTGCCAGTAGTATAGACATTTCTAGGAAGGAACTGTTTTTT.

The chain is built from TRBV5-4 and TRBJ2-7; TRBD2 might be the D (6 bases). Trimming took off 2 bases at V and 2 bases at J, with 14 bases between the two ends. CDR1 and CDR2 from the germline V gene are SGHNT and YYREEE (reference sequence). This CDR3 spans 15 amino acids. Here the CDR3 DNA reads TGTGCCAGCAGCTTTGGGGGGACCCAACCCTACGAGCAGTACTTC. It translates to CASSFGGTQPYEQYF.

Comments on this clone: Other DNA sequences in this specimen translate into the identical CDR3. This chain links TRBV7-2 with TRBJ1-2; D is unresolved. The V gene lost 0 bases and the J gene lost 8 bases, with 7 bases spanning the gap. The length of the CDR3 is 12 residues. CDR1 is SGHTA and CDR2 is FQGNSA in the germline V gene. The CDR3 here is CASSLAGYGYTF. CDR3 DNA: TGTGCCAGCAGCTTAGCAGGGTACGGCTACACCTTC.

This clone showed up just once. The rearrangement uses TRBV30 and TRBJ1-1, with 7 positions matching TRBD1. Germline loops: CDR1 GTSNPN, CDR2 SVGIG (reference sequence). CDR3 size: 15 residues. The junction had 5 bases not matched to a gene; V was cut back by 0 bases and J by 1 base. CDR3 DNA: TGTGCCTGGAGTGTTAAGGGGGCGAAGAACACTGAAGCTTTCTTT. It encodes CAWSVKGAKNTEAFF.

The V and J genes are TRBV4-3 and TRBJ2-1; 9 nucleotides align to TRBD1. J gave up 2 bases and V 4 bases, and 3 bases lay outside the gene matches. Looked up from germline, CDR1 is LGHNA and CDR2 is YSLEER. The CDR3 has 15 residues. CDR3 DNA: TGCGCCAGCAGCCCAAGGACAGGGGCCTACAATGAGCAGTTCTTC. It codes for CASSPRTGAYNEQFF.

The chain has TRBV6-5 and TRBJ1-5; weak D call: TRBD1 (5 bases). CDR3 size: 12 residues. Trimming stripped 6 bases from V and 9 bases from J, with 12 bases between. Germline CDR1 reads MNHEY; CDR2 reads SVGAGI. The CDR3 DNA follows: TGTGCCAGCAGAGGGGATCAGGGGCCCCAGCATTTT. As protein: CASRGDQGPQHF.